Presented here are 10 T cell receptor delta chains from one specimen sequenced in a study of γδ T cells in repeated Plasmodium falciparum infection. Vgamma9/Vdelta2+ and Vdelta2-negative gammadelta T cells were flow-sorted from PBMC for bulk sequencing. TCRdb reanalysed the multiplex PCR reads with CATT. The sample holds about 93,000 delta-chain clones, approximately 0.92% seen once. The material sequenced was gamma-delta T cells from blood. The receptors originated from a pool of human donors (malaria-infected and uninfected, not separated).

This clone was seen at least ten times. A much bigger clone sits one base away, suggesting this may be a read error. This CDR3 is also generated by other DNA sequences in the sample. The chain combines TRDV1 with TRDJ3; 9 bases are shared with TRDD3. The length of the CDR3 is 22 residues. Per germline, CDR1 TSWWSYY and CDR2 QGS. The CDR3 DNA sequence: TGCGCTCTTGGGGAACTCCCCCCAAAAGGGGATACGCTCTCCTGGGACACCCGACAGATGTTTTTC. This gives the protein CALGELPPKGDTLSWDTRQMFF.

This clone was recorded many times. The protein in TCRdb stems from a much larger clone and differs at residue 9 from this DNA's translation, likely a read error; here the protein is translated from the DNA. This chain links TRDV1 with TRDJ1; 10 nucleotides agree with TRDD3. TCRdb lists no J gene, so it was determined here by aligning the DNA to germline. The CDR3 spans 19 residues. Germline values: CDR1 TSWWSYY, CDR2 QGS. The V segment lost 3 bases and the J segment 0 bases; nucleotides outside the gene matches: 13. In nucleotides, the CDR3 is TGTGCTCTTGGGGATTTCCGGTACCGGGGGATACGTAACACCGATAAACTCATCTTT. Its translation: CALGDFRYRGIRNTDKLIF.

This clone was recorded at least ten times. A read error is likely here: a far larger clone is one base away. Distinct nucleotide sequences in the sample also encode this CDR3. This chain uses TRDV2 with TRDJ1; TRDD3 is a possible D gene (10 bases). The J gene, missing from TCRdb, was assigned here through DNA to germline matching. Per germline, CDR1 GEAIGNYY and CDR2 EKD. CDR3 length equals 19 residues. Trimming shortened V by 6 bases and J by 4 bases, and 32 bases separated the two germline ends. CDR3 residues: CACSFLRTGGSASSDKLIF. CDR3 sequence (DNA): TGTGCCTGTTCCTTCCTACGTACTGGGGGATCAGCTTCCAGCGATAAACTCATCTTT.

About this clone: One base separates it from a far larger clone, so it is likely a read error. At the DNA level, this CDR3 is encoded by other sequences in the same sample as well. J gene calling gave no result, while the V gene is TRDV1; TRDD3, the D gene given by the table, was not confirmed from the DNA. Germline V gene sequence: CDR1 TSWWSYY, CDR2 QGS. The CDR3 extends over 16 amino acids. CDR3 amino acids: CALPWGSESYTDKLIF. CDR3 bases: TGTGCTCTTCCGTGGGGGTCTGAGTCGTACACCGATAAGCTCATCTTT.

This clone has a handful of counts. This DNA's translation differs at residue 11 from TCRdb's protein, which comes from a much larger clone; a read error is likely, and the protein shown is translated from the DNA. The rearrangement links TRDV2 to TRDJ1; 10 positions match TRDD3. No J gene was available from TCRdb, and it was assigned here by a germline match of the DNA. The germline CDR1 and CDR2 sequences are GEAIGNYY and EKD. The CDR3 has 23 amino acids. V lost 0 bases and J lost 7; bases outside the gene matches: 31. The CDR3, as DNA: TGTGCCTGTGACACCGCCCCGGCACGTGGAGCGGGGGATACGACCTACCTACCTGGTAAACTCATCTTT. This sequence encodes CACDTAPARGAGDTTYLPGKLIF.

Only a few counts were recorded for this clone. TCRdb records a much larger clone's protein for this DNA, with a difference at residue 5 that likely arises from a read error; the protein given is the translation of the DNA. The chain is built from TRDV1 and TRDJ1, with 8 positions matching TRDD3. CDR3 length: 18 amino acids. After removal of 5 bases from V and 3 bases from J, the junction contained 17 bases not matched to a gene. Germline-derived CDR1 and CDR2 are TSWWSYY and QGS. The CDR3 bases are TGTGCTCTTGGGTACTTCCTTCCCCCGGGGATACTGGCCGATAAACTCATCTTT. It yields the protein CALGYFLPPGILADKLIF.

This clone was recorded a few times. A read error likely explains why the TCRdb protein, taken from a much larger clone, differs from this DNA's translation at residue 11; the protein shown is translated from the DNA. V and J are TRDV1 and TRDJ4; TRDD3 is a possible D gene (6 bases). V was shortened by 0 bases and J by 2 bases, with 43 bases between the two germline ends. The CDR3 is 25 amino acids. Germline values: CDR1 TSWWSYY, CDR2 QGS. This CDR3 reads CALGELESPGPPLPPDWVAFRPLIF. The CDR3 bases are TGTGCTCTTGGGGAACTAGAATCTCCCGGCCCTCCTCTCCCTCCGGACTGGGTTGCATTTAGACCCCTGATCTTT.

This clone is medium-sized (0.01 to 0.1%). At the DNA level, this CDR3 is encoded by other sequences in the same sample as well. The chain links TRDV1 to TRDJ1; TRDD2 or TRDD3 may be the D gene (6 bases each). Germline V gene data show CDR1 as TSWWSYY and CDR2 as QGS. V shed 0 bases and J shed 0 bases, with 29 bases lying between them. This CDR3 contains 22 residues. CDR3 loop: CALGELVLSYALGGANTDKLIF. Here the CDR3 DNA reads TGTGCTCTTGGGGAACTAGTCTTATCCTACGCCTTGGGGGGCGCAAACACCGATAAACTCATCTTT.

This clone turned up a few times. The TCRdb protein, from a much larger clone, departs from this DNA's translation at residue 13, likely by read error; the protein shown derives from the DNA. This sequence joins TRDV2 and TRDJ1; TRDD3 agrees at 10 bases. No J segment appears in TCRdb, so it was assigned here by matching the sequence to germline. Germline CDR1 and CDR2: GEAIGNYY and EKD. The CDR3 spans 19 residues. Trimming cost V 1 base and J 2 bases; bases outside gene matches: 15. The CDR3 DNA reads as TGTGCCTGTGACACGATGAGAGTCTGGGGGATAGGAGCGACCGATAAACTCATCTTT. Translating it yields CACDTMRVWGIGATDKLIF.

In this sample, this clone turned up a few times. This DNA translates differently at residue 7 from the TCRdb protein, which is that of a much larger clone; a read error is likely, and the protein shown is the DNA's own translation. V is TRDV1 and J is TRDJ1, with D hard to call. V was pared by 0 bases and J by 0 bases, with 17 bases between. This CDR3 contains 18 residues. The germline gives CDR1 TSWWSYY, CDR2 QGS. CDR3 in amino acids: CALGELLSRWSYTDKLIF. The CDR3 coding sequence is TGTGCTCTTGGGGAACTATTGTCCCGCTGGTCCTACACCGATAAACTCATCTTT.